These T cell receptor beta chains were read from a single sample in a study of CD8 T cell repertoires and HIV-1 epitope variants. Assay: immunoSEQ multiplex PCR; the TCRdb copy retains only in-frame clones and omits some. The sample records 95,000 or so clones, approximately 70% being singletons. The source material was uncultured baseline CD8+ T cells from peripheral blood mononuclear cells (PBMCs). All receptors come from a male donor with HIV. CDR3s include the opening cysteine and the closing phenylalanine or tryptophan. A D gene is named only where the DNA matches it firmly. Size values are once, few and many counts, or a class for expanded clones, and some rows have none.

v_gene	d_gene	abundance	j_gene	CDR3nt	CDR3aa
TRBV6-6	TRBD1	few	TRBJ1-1	TGTGCCAGCAGTAGGACAGGGGGAACTGAAGCTTTCTTT	CASSRTGGTEAFF
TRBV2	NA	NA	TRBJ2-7	TGTGCCAGCGCGCTCGGGGTGACCTACGAGCAGTACTTC	CASALGVTYEQYF
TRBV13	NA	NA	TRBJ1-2	TGTGCCAGCAGCTTAGGCTACGCGGGGGGCTACACCTTC	CASSLGYAGGYTF
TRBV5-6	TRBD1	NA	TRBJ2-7	TGTGCCAGCAGCCAGGGACAGGTACTCACCTACGAGCAGTACTTC	CASSQGQVLTYEQYF
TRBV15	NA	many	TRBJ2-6	TGTGCCACCACAACCAGGGACTCTGGGGCCAACGTCCTGACTTTC	CATTTRDSGANVLTF
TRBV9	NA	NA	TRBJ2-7	TGTGCCAGCAGCGTAGACCCTGGAGGGTACGAGCAGTACTTC	CASSVDPGGYEQYF
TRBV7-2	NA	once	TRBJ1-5	TGTGCCAGCGCGGGGGTATCGGGCAATCAGCCCCAGCATTTT	CASAGVSGNQPQHF
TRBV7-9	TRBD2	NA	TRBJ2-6	TGTGCCAGCAGCCCTAGCGGGAGTGGAGCCAACGTCCTGACTTTC	CASSPSGSGANVLTF
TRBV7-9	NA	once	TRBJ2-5	TGTGCCAGCAGCTTAAATGGGAAGGGGGACCCAGGGTACTTC	CASSLNGKGDPGYF
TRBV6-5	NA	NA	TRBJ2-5	TGTGCCAGCAGTGTACGGGAGACCCAGTACTTC	CASSVRETQYF
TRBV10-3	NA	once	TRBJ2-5	TGTGCCATCAGGGATGGGCGGGGCGACGGGACCCAGTACTTC	CAIRDGRGDGTQYF
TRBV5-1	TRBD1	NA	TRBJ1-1	TGCGCCAGCAGCAGGGACAGGGGGACTGAAGCTTTCTTT	CASSRDRGTEAFF
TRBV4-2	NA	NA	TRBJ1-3	TGTGCCAGCAGCCAAGATATCGATCGAGGCTCTGGAAACACCATATATTTT	CASSQDIDRGSGNTIYF
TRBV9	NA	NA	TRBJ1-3	TGTGCCAGCAGCGTAGGGGGGGCGGTTGGAAACACCATATATTTT	CASSVGGAVGNTIYF
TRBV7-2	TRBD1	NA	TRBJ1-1	TGTGCCAGCAGCTTTACGGGACAGGGAGAAGCTTTCTTT	CASSFTGQGEAFF
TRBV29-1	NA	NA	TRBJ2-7	TGCAGCGTTGATGTCGGGGGATACGAGCAGTACTTC	CSVDVGGYEQYF
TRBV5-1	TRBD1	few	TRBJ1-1	TGCGCCAGCAGCCAGACAGGGAATCGTCCTGAAGCTTTCTTT	CASSQTGNRPEAFF
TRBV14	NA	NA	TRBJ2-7	TGTGCCAGCAGCCAAAGGGCCCTTTTCGGGCAGCCAGAGTACGAGCAGTACTTC	CASSQRALFGQPEYEQYF
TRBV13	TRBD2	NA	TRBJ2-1	TGTGCCAGCAGCTTAGGAGGGCTAGCGGGACCGTCCTCCTACAATGAGCAGTTCTTC	CASSLGGLAGPSSYNEQFF
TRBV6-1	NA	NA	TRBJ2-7	TGTGCCAGCAGAGTACAGGGTAGGGACTACGAGCAGTACTTC	CASRVQGRDYEQYF
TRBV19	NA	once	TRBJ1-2	TGTGCCAGTACCTCGATCGGGACGGGATATGGCTACACCTTC	CASTSIGTGYGYTF
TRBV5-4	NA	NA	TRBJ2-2	TGTGCCAGCAGCTTAATCGGCGGGGAGCTGTTTTTT	CASSLIGGELFF
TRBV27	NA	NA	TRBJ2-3	TGTGCCAGTAGGAGACTCTCCCACACAGATACGCAGTATTTT	CASRRLSHTDTQYF
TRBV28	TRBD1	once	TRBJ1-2	TGTGCCAGCAGTTTATCCGGGACAGGGGGCTATGGCTACACCTTC	CASSLSGTGGYGYTF
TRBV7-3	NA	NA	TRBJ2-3	TGTGCCAGCAGCTCCCAACTAAGCACAGATACGCAGTATTTT	CASSSQLSTDTQYF
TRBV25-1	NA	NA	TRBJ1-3	TGTGCCAGCAGTGAACGGGGCTCTGGAAACACCATATATTTT	CASSERGSGNTIYF
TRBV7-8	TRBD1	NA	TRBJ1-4	TGTGCCAGCAGCACTTTGACAGGGCAAGGGGAAAAACTGTTTTTT	CASSTLTGQGEKLFF
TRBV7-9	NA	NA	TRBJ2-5	TGTGCCAGCAGCTTCGACGGGTCGTACCAAGAGACCCAGTACTTC	CASSFDGSYQETQYF
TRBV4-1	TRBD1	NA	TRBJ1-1	TGCGCCAGCAGCCAAGACCCGACAGGGGGCTGGACTGAAGCTTTCTTT	CASSQDPTGGWTEAFF
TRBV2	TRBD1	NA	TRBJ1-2	TGTGCCAGCAGTGAGACAGGGGGCGGGTATGGCTACACCTTC	CASSETGGGYGYTF
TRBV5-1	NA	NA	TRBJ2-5	TGCGCCAGCAGCACCGGACTACCCGGAGAGACCCAGTACTTC	CASSTGLPGETQYF
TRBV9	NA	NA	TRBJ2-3	TGTGCCAGCAGCGTAGGGCGCCCAGATACGCAGTATTTT	CASSVGRPDTQYF
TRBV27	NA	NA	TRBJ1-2	TGTGCCAGCAGTTTATTGGGCCCCGGTAATGGCTACACCTTC	CASSLLGPGNGYTF
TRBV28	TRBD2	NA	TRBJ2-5	TGTGCCAGCAGTGAAGTGGGGGGGGAGACCCAGTACTTC	CASSEVGGETQYF
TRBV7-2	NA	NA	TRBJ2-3	TGTGCCAGTAGCAAGGGCTTGTACACAGATACGCAGTATTTT	CASSKGLYTDTQYF
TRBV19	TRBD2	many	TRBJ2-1	TGTGCCAGCAGCGCGGGGGGGGATGAGCAGTTCTTC	CASSAGGDEQFF
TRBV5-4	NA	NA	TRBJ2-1	TGTGCCAGCAGCTCACGTACTTGGGAGCAGTTCTTC	CASSSRTWEQFF
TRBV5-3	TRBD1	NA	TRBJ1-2	TGTGCCAGAAGCCAAAGGGGACAGGAGGATGGCTACACCTTC	CARSQRGQEDGYTF
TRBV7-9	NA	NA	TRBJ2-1	TGTGCCAGCAGCCCCCCGGGGAACTCCTACAATGAGCAGTTCTTC	CASSPPGNSYNEQFF
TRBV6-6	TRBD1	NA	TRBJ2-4	TGTGCCAGCAGTCCGCGGGACAGGGGGCGAGACATTCAGTACTTC	CASSPRDRGRDIQYF
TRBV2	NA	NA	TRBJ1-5	TGTGCCAGCAGTGAACCGGCGGTCGGGCAGCCCCAGCATTTT	CASSEPAVGQPQHF
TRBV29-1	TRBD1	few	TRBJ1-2	TGCAGCGTCGAGGGGGCTAGCTATGGCTACACCTTC	CSVEGASYGYTF